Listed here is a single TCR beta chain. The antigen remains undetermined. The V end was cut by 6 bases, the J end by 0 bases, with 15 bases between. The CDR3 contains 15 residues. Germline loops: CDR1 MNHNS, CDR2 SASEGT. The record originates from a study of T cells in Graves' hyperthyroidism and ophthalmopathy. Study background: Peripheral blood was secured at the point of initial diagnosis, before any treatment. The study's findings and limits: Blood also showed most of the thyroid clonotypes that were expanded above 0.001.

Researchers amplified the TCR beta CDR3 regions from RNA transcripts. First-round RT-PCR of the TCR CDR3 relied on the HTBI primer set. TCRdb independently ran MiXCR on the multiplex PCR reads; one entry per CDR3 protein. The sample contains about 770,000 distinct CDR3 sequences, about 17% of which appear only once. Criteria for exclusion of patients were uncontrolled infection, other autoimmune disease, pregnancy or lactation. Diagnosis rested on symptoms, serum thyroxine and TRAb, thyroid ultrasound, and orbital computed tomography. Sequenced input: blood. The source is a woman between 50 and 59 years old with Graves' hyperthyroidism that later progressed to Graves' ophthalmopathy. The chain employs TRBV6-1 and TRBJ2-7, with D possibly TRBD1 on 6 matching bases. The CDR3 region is CASRRVGGHSYEQYF. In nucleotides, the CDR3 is TGTGCCAGCAGGAGAGTTGGGGGACACTCCTACGAGCAGTACTTC.